The subject of this entry is one TCR beta chain. Antigen unknown. This record belongs to a study of radiotherapy plus CTLA-4 blockade in lung cancer. The germline V gene encodes CDR1 SEHNR and CDR2 FQNEAQ (reference sequence). The CDR3 runs 13 residues. V was trimmed by 7 bases and J by 4 bases, leaving 10 bases between them. The assay was immunoSEQ multiplex PCR, and TCRdb's table has in-frame clones only and misses some. The repertoire holds over 60,000 clones, about nine tenths seen once, with 40% in the top ten. Study results and limitations: The study found tumor-derived TCR clones expanded in blood after radiotherapy plus ipilimumab.

The receptor was isolated from a human donor with non-small cell lung cancer that progressed on radiotherapy plus ipilimumab. The specimen comprised peripheral blood, sampled from a patient treated with radiotherapy plus ipilimumab. This chain links TRBV7-9 with TRBJ2-2; D might be TRBD2 (5 bases). CDR3 protein: CASTPAGTGELFF. In DNA form, the CDR3 reads TGTGCCAGCACTCCCGCGGGCACCGGGGAGCTGTTTTTT. Using reference TRBV7-9 and TRBJ2-2 for the parts outside the CDR3, the full variable domain is DTGVSQNPRHKITKRGQNVTFRCDPISEHNRLYWYRQTLGQGPEFLTYFQNEAQLEKSRLLSDRFSAERPKGSFSTLEIQRTEQGDSAMYLCASTPAGTGELFFGEGSRLTVL.